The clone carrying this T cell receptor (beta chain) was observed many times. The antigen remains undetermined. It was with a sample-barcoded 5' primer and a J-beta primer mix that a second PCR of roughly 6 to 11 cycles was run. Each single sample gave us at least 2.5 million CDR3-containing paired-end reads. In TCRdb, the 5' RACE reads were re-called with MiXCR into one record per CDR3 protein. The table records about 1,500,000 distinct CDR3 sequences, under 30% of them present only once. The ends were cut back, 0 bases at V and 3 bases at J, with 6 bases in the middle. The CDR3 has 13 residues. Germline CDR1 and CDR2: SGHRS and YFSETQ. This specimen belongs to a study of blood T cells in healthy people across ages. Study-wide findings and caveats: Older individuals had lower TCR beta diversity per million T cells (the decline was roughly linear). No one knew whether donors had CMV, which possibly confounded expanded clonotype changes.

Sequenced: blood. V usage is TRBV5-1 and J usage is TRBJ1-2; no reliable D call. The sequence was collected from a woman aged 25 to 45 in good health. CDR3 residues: CASSLDGDYGYTF. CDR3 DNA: TGCGCCAGCAGCTTGGATGGGGACTATGGCTACACCTTC.